The entry below describes one T cell receptor beta chain. Its antigen remains unknown. The germline V gene encodes CDR1 LNHDA and CDR2 SQIVND (reference sequence). V was pared by 2 bases and J by 2 bases, with 10 bases between. This CDR3 has 14 residues. These data belong to a study of T cells in localized non-small cell lung cancer. Overall study results and limits: Within adjacent lung there appeared a median approximately 59 of the top 100 tumor clones. Without multi-region sequencing, intratumor heterogeneity could not be excluded. Uninvolved adjacent lung, not tumor, had the highest T cell clonality. Overall survival was longer when the density of T cells in the blood was higher.

Sequencing used immunoSEQ multiplex PCR; TCRdb keeps in-frame clones, though not all of them. This sample yields approximately 40,000 clones, of which around 85% are seen a single time; approximately 6.6% belongs to the top ten. The gene calls are TRBV19 and TRBJ2-7, with TRBD1 as a possible D gene (6 bases). The TCR originated in a man aged 40 to 70 with stage I lung adenocarcinoma. Sequenced material: peripheral blood, taken before any cancer treatment. The CDR3 protein is CASSISQGPYEQYF. CDR3 bases: TGTGCCAGTAGTATATCACAGGGCCCCTACGAGCAGTACTTC.